This T cell receptor (beta chain) is from a study of cytomegalovirus exposure and HLA in healthy donors (dated by TCRdb to about 2017). Broadly, across the study: An earlier analysis of some 550 of the donors reported approximately 290 Gb of sequence data and around 120 million unique TCR beta sequences from about 200 million T cells. The number of donors typed differed by locus, with roughly 620-630 for A, B, C, DRB1 and DQB1, 522 for DQA1, 600 to 610 for DPA1, and 400 to 490 for DPB1. A later genetic analysis used genome-wide SNP genotypes for about 55% of the 666 donors, treating that subset as a discovery cohort. A later analysis re-analyzed previously published TCR beta repertoires from approximately 670 donors and added high-resolution HLA genotyping to study TCR occurrence patterns. In an earlier analysis of roughly 540 of the donors, high-throughput TCR beta sequencing was used to judge whether each TCR beta V gene segment behaved as functional or pseudogenic. Approximately 310 gigabases of sequencing data and 80 million or so unique TCR sequences were included in an early release covering 500 to 750 HLA-typed donors. Both class I and class II loci were covered by HLA typing, at four-digit resolution. The aim of the study was to test whether cataloging public T cell receptors could identify signatures of past pathogen exposure. A separate validation cohort of 90 to 150 different subjects was used in addition to the approximately 670-subject first cohort. Donor age, sex, ethnicity and CMV serostatus were collected together with the repertoire data. To predict cytomegalovirus infection status, the study combined high-throughput TCR immunosequencing, statistical association of individual TCRs with disease status, and machine learning. Rather than drawing on any new phenotypic data, the later analysis identified candidate immune exposures from TCR beta sequences and the way those sequences occurred across donors. Of the 398 genotyped donors, 65% to 90% were placed in the genetic ancestry cluster associated with self-reported Caucasian donors. Several DR-DQ haplotypes were treated as single units for association and clustering because of strong linkage in the cohort. All discovery cohort repertoires had been generated on a single sequencing platform. On average, roughly 200,000 unique TCR beta nucleotide sequences were sequenced per donor among 398 genotyped donors of the cohort, with roughly 20% of those sequences being non-productive. The study used immunosequencing to profile the T cell repertoires of several hundred subjects and linked those repertoires to cytomegalovirus serostatus.

Overall results and qualifications from the work: In a later genetic analysis, fewer N-insertions in productive TCRs were reported among donors in an Asian-associated ancestry cluster than the roughly 700-donor mean. In a later analysis, TCR association rates were found to vary across HLA loci, with the most associated TCRs seen for DRB1 alleles and the fewest for HLA-C alleles. In a later genetic analysis, a missense DCLRE1C variant was associated with V-gene and J-gene trimming of TCR beta chains, and the association was replicated in an independent cohort. The classifier was reported to diagnose cytomegalovirus status with high specificity and sensitivity in both the original and validation cohorts. Three of the identified cytomegalovirus-associated TCR beta chains were confirmed in vitro to be specific for cytomegalovirus antigens. The 87-base-pair reads could not distinguish some IMGT-functional V segments, including TRBV6-2 and TRBV6-3, so those segments were excluded. A further reported finding was that TCR beta sequences accurately predicted the HLA-A and HLA-B alleles for most subjects in the first cohort. Immune exposure information for the cohort was limited to CMV serostatus. Sequencing depth was assumed to be roughly uniform across donors in the presence/absence analyses, though that assumption may not hold. The cohort was sequenced for TCR beta chains only, and without alpha or paired-chain data the features that could be detected were limited. A later analysis found that HLA-associated TCR beta chains were more clonally expanded and had lower generation probabilities than equally common non-associated chains. Because HLA typing was missing for some donors at each locus, association tests included only the typed subset. Most TCR sequences were observed very rarely across donors, whereas some public TCRs were present in many individuals. Specific HLA alleles were associated with some 15,000 TCR beta sequences at a false discovery rate of 0.05 in a later analysis. According to the authors, the approach could potentially be generalized to other disease states and immunological phenotypes. Because counts were too low, about 15 rarely observed V segments, including chromosome 9 orphons, were left out of the earlier analysis of 500 to 750 of the donors. In the study, around 160 TCR beta chains were listed as associated with cytomegalovirus. Correlated functional status among segregating V segments might be attributable to linkage disequilibrium, but an unknown experimental factor could not be ruled out. In a later analysis, several top co-occurrence clusters were reported to appear linked to parvovirus B19, influenza, CMV and Epstein-Barr virus. A group of highly shared sequence variants was considered likely to be a technical artifact of the sequencing pipeline. In a later analysis, most CMV-associated TCR beta chains were found to appear HLA-restricted, with HLA associations seemingly driven largely by CMV exposure. When HLA alleles, especially DR and DQ, strongly co-occurred, attributing TCR associations to individual alleles was difficult. In an earlier analysis of more than 450 of the donors, most TCR beta V segments were observed in productive rearrangements about 87% or about 30% of the time, broadly matching IMGT annotations.

V drops 5 bases and J drops 6 bases, leaving 11 bases in between. Including the terminal cysteine and phenylalanine, the CDR3 comprises 14 residues. Solely the CDR3 DNA is kept, with 42 bases framed from the first base. Via the germline V gene, CDR1 is SGHTA and CDR2 FQGTGA. The cohort consisted of hundreds of healthy bone marrow donors. At the time of sampling, all cohort members were nominally healthy, though unrecorded immune exposures were likely present. The donor tested CMV seronegative and was one of the 352 seronegative cohort members. Each donor provided a peripheral blood sample, and peripheral blood mononuclear cells were used for TCR beta sequencing. Genomic DNA was extracted from the blood cell samples with the Qiagen DNeasy Blood Extraction Kit. In regard to this clone: Its antigen is still unknown. Within one base of it there is no much larger clone, and no base qualities were kept.

Libraries were built with the immunoSEQ multiplex PCR assay. For the multiplex PCR, a mixture combining 60 forward primers for TCR Vbeta segments and 13 reverse primers for TCR Jbeta segments was used. The CDR3 region of rearranged TCR beta genes was amplified from genomic DNA with a multiplex PCR assay. The Illumina HiSeq System was used to sequence the amplified TCR beta libraries as 87-base-pair reads. Under the source paper's analysis protocol: A later analysis tallied some 79 million unique TCR beta chains across the 660 or so repertoires, and approximately 12 million of those chains were shared by two or more donors. A nearest-neighbor algorithm error-corrected the raw reads and collapsed the reads into unique sequences, merging closely related sequences to remove PCR and sequencing errors. CDR3 sequences were aligned to IMGT reference sequences to assign V, D and J gene segments. Each retained sequence needed at least a six-nucleotide match to both a V gene segment and a J gene segment. A rearrangement counted as productive if the CDR3 had no stop codons and remained in frame with V and J, and every other rearrangement counted as non-productive. Following IMGT convention, CDR3 was defined as the stretch from the second conserved V-encoded cysteine to the conserved J-encoded phenylalanine. In an earlier analysis of just under 600 of the donors, sequences lacking an unambiguous match to a single V gene segment were excluded. In an earlier analysis of several hundred of the donors, V segments were called functional above 56.7% productive rearrangements and were called segregating when the between-donor standard deviation exceeded 5%. A statistical classification framework was built for diagnosing cytomegalovirus status from the catalog of TCR beta chain sequences. V and J gene assignment, in a later analysis, came from comparing TCR nucleotide sequences with IMGT/GENE-DB human TR gene sequences. In a later analysis, CDR3 sequences and most-parsimonious VDJ recombination scenarios were assigned using the TCRdist pipeline. In a later analysis, each TCR beta chain was defined by its CDR3 amino acid sequence together with its V-gene family, and reads without a unique V-gene family were excluded. As a way to deal with suspected cross-contamination and a sequencing artifact, a later analysis dropped hundreds of nucleotide sequences that were highly shared and had low generation probability. In a later analysis, a clonal expansion index for each public chain was calculated from normalized within-repertoire ranks of inferred template counts. In a later analysis, generation probabilities were computed with a VDJ recombination model fitted to out-of-frame rearrangements, and the resulting probabilities were checked against IGoR. In a later analysis, TCR-TCR, TCR-HLA and TCR-CMV co-occurrence was scored with hypergeometric tests, and a repertoire-size bias correction was applied to TCR pairs. In a later analysis, false discovery rates were estimated by permuting HLA or CMV assignments 20 times. In a later analysis, co-occurring TCRs were grouped using DBSCAN, and TCRdist sequence similarity was added for clustering within HLA-allele-positive subsets. Co-occurrence clustering excluded repertoires with fewer than 30,000 or more than 120,000 public chains, plus five with anomalous nucleotide sharing. Sourced from immuneACCESS, this table was stored by TCRdb with only in-frame sequences that have V and J called. A share of the clones is absent; for the studies checked, an unresolved V gene accounts for under half, and the remainder has no known explanation. V, J and clone size were drawn from that table, and D and trimming were deduced from the DNA. This sample lists fewer than 200,000 clones; about 65% were detected once. More than 1.3% of the sample comes from the top ten.

This TCR derives from a girl aged 10 to 17 in good health and CMV-seronegative. Specimen: PBMCs. In this chain, TRBV7-3 is recombined with TRBJ1-6, with the D gene not confidently named. The CDR3 has the sequence CASSAGSSNSPLHF. The sequenced DNA: TGTGCCAGCAGCGCTGGGAGTTCTAATTCACCCCTCCACTTT.